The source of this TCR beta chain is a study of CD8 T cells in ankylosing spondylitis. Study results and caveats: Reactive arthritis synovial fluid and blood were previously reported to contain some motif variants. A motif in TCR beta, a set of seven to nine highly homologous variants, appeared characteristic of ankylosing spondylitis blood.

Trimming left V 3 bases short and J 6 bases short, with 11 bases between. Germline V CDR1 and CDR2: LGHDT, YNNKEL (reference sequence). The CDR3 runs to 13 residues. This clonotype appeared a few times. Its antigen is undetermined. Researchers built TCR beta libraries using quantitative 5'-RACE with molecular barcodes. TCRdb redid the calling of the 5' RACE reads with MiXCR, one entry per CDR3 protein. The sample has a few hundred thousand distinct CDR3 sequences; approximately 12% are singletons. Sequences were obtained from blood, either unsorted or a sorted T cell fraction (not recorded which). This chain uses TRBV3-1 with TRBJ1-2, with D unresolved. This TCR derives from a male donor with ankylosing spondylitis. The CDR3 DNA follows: TGTGCCAGCAGCCACATCGCGGCAGATGGCTACACCTTC. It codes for CASSHIAADGYTF.